The source of this T cell receptor beta chain is a study of tumor-infiltrating lymphocytes in primary liver carcinoma. Trimming stripped 2 bases from V and 7 bases from J, with 12 bases between. There are 13 residues in the CDR3. Germline V gene lookup returns CDR1 SGHAT and CDR2 FQDESV (reference sequence). Overall study findings and caveats: It was observed that only about 7.5-25% of the top clones appeared in every one of the five tumor regions.

Unsorted bulk tissue of about 19-31 mg yielded co-extracted RNA and DNA. Whichever tumor sample was examined, it had over 75% viable tumor cells. This clonotype is a singleton in its sample. Its matching antigen is unknown. The investigators made TCR beta cDNA from 400 to 500 ng total RNA, using a constant-region primer. Libraries of TCR beta came from three nested multiplex PCR rounds with slightly modified ARM-PCR. Two initial PCR rounds of approximately 10 cycles each paired TRBV1-TRBV30 forward primers with a C-beta reverse primer. TCRdb called the multiplex PCR reads again in MiXCR, with one record for every CDR3 protein. This table has approximately 60,000 distinct CDR3 sequences, over 65% appearing once.

The V and J genes are TRBV11-1 and TRBJ2-7; D remains ambiguous. The TCR comes from a middle-aged man with primary liver carcinoma and hepatitis B virus infection. Sequenced sample: liver tumor tissue from sampling region 2. As for subset: tumor region T2, inferior pole. CDR3 sequence: CASSLKAFGEQYF. CDR3 coding DNA: TGTGCCAGCAGCTTAAAGGCTTTCGGTGAGCAGTACTTC.